These T cell receptor beta chains were read from a single sample in a study of cytomegalovirus exposure and HLA in healthy donors. Using immunoSEQ multiplex PCR, the repertoire was profiled, and TCRdb retains in-frame clones only, with some absent. The table lists about 190,000 clones, roughly 75% of them singletons. What was sequenced was PBMCs. The receptors come from a man in his thirties or forties in good health and CMV-seropositive. CDR3s include the opening cysteine and the closing phenylalanine or tryptophan. The D gene is left open where the match is weak. Clone size, where shown, is once, few, many, or a class for clones that have expanded.

length	V	D	size	J	DNA	CDR3
16	TRBV6-6	TRBD1	few	TRBJ1-2	TGTGCCAGCAGTTACACAAGGGACAGTCGGGATTATGGCTACACCTTC	CASSYTRDSRDYGYTF
11	TRBV20-1	-	-	TRBJ1-5	TGCAGTGCTATCCAGAATCAGCCCCAGCATTTT	CSAIQNQPQHF
21	TRBV6-4	TRBD1	-	TRBJ2-3	TGTGCCAGCAGTGACTCGATTCTTTGGGACAGCCATCAGGGCCCCAGGGATACGCAGTATTTT	CASSDSILWDSHQGPRDTQYF
17	TRBV4-3	-	-	TRBJ2-3	TGCGCCAGCAGCCAAGAACCGCCACTTGGTAGCACAGATACGCAGTATTTT	CASSQEPPLGSTDTQYF
14	TRBV2	TRBD2	few	TRBJ2-2	TGTGCCAGCGGACTAGCGGGCCACACCGGGGAGCTGTTTTTT	CASGLAGHTGELFF
16	TRBV5-6	-	-	TRBJ1-3	TGTGCCAGCAGCTTCGGACAGATCGTCTCTGGAAACACCATATATTTT	CASSFGQIVSGNTIYF
13	TRBV25-1	-	-	TRBJ1-2	TGTGCCAGCAGCCAGGGCGCATTACGTGGCTACACCTTC	CASSQGALRGYTF
13	TRBV5-6	TRBD1	-	TRBJ2-4	TGTGCCAGCAGCTTACAGGGGGCCAACATTCAGTACTTC	CASSLQGANIQYF
13	TRBV25-1	TRBD1	-	TRBJ2-7	TGTGCCAGCAGTGAGGGACAGGCCTACGAGCAGTACTTC	CASSEGQAYEQYF
11	TRBV6-5	-	-	TRBJ1-2	TGTGCCAGCATTGGGCTTGACGGCTACACCTTC	CASIGLDGYTF
16	TRBV9	-	once	TRBJ1-1	TGTGCCAGCAGCCCCTCTAGCCGCGCAGCCTACACTGAAGCTTTCTTT	CASSPSSRAAYTEAFF
13	TRBV25-1	-	-	TRBJ1-1	TGTGCCAGCAGTGTCACAGCCAACACTGAAGCTTTCTTT	CASSVTANTEAFF
16	TRBV27	TRBD2	few	TRBJ2-1	TGTGCCAGCAGACCACTAGCGGGAGAAGCCTACAATGAGCAGTTCTTC	CASRPLAGEAYNEQFF
16	TRBV28	-	-	TRBJ2-4	TGTGCCAGCAGTTTCCCTCCGACCCAGGGGGGCAACATTCAGTACTTC	CASSFPPTQGGNIQYF
15	TRBV5-5	-	-	TRBJ1-6	TGTGCCAGCAGCTGGATAGTTGGAGGGGTCTCACCCCTCCACTTT	CASSWIVGGVSPLHF
14	TRBV10-3	-	-	TRBJ1-2	TGTGCCATCAGGGAGGACATTTCAAACTATGGCTACACCTTC	CAIREDISNYGYTF
13	TRBV6-5	-	-	TRBJ1-2	TGTGCCAGCACCAGCACAGCAAACTATGGCTACACCTTC	CASTSTANYGYTF
15	TRBV6-5	TRBD1	-	TRBJ2-7	TGTGCCAGCAGTTACTCCGGACAGGGGGGGTACGAGCAGTACTTC	CASSYSGQGGYEQYF
16	TRBV6-6	TRBD1	-	TRBJ1-1	TGTGCCAGCAGTTACCTGGGACAGGGAGGGGAAACTGAAGCTTTCTTT	CASSYLGQGGETEAFF
13	TRBV4-2	-	-	TRBJ1-1	TGTGCCAGCAGCGACACCCGCAACACTGAAGCTTTCTTT	CASSDTRNTEAFF
14	TRBV5-6	TRBD1	few	TRBJ1-1	TGTGCCAGCAGCAGGAACAGGGGAGACACTGAAGCTTTCTTT	CASSRNRGDTEAFF
13	TRBV7-9	TRBD1	-	TRBJ1-2	TGTGCCAGCAGAAATACAGGGGGCGATGGCTACACCTTC	CASRNTGGDGYTF
14	TRBV11-2	-	-	TRBJ2-5	TGTGCCAGCAGCTTAGTGCAGGGTCAAGAGACCCAGTACTTC	CASSLVQGQETQYF
16	TRBV18	TRBD1	-	TRBJ1-3	TGTGCCAGCTCACCAGGGACAGGGGGTTCTGGAAACACCATATATTTT	CASSPGTGGSGNTIYF
14	TRBV4-3	-	-	TRBJ1-2	TGCGCCAGCAGCCAAGAAGAGACAGTCCCTGGCTACACCTTC	CASSQEETVPGYTF
16	TRBV5-6	-	-	TRBJ2-5	TGTGCCAGCAGCTTGTTTCGCAGGTTATCACAAGAGACCCAGTACTTC	CASSLFRRLSQETQYF
15	TRBV19	-	-	TRBJ1-1	TGTGCCAGTAGCGGCCGGGGGGTCCCGAACACTGAAGCTTTCTTT	CASSGRGVPNTEAFF
16	TRBV13	TRBD2	-	TRBJ2-2	TGTGCCAGCAGCTCCACTAGCGGGGGCTTCACCGGGGAGCTGTTTTTT	CASSSTSGGFTGELFF
13	TRBV29-1	TRBD2	-	TRBJ2-7	TGCAGCGTGGCGTTAGCGGGGGTTTACGAGCAGTACTTC	CSVALAGVYEQYF
14	TRBV5-1	-	-	TRBJ1-4	TGCGCCAGCAGCTTGGTGGGGGCAGGTGAAAAACTGTTTTTT	CASSLVGAGEKLFF
14	TRBV18	TRBD1	-	TRBJ2-7	TGTGCCAGCTCACCGACAGGGGTCCTTGGCGAGCAGTACTTC	CASSPTGVLGEQYF
15	TRBV19	TRBD2	-	TRBJ2-4	TGTGCCAGTAGTATTCAGCGGGGGGCCAAAAACATTCAGTACTTC	CASSIQRGAKNIQYF
15	TRBV7-9	-	few	TRBJ2-1	TGTGCCAGCAGCTTACTGAGCGACTCCTACAATGAGCAGTTCTTC	CASSLLSDSYNEQFF
14	TRBV19	TRBD1	-	TRBJ1-3	TGTGCCAGTAGTCCCGGGACAGCTGGAAACACCATATATTTT	CASSPGTAGNTIYF
19	TRBV4-3	TRBD2	few	TRBJ2-1	TGCGCCAGCAGCCAAGAGTGGCGCCGACTAGCGGGGGGATACAATGAGCAGTTCTTC	CASSQEWRRLAGGYNEQFF
16	TRBV19	TRBD1	-	TRBJ1-5	TGTGCCAGTAGTAGGGGACAGGGCGGGCGCAATCAGCCCCAGCATTTT	CASSRGQGGRNQPQHF
15	TRBV7-9	-	-	TRBJ1-5	TGTGCCAGCAGCTTAGCGGGGCGAGACAATCAGCCCCAGCATTTT	CASSLAGRDNQPQHF
14	TRBV7-2	TRBD1	-	TRBJ2-5	TGTGCCAGCAGCGCGGACAGGGTGGAAGAGACCCAGTACTTC	CASSADRVEETQYF
13	TRBV5-1	-	-	TRBJ2-7	TGCGCCAGCAGCTTGGCTCTGTCAACTGAGCAGTACTTC	CASSLALSTEQYF
14	TRBV28	-	-	TRBJ2-7	TGTGCCAGCACCGTGACTAGGAGCTCCTACGAGCAGTACTTC	CASTVTRSSYEQYF
14	TRBV14	TRBD2	-	TRBJ2-3	TGTGCCAGCAGCGATACAGCGGGAGCAGATACGCAGTATTTT	CASSDTAGADTQYF
17	TRBV4-3	TRBD2	-	TRBJ2-2	TGCGCCAGCAGCCAAGGGGTCAAGGGAGGGGATACCGGGGAGCTGTTTTTT	CASSQGVKGGDTGELFF
11	TRBV19	-	few	TRBJ1-1	TGTGCCAGTAAAGAGGGGAGGGAAGCTTTCTTT	CASKEGREAFF
13	TRBV4-3	TRBD2	-	TRBJ2-7	TGCGCCAGCAGCACTAGCGGGAATACGGTGCAGTACTTC	CASSTSGNTVQYF
15	TRBV7-9	-	few	TRBJ2-7	TGTGCCAGCAGCGGTCTGGACGGGGTGACGGGAGAGCAGTACTTC	CASSGLDGVTGEQYF
16	TRBV10-3	TRBD2	-	TRBJ2-1	TGTGCCATCAGAGATAGCGGGGGTAGCTCCTACAATGAGCAGTTCTTC	CAIRDSGGSSYNEQFF
17	TRBV7-9	TRBD2	-	TRBJ2-2	TGTGCCAGCAGCTTAGCGAAGGGACTAGCGCCCACCGGGGAGCTGTTTTTT	CASSLAKGLAPTGELFF
13	TRBV29-1	TRBD1	-	TRBJ2-7	TGCAGCGCCACGGGACAGCAATCCTACGAGCAGTACTTC	CSATGQQSYEQYF
14	TRBV6-5	-	-	TRBJ1-1	TGTGCCAGCAGTTACGATGACAGTAACACTGAAGCTTTCTTT	CASSYDDSNTEAFF
14	TRBV27	TRBD1	-	TRBJ2-7	TGTGCCAGCGGACAAGACAGGGGCAGCTACGAGCAGTACTTC	CASGQDRGSYEQYF
15	TRBV7-8	-	-	TRBJ1-3	TGTGCCAGCAGCTTAGCACCCGGGGCTGGAAACACCATATATTTT	CASSLAPGAGNTIYF
15	TRBV6-5	TRBD1	few	TRBJ1-5	TGTGCCAGCAGTTACACAGGGGGCAGAGGACAGCCCCAGCATTTT	CASSYTGGRGQPQHF
14	TRBV27	TRBD2	few	TRBJ2-7	TGTGCCAGCGGGAGACTAGCGGGAGGGCTCGAGCAGTACTTC	CASGRLAGGLEQYF
14	TRBV5-1	-	-	TRBJ2-3	TGCGCCAGCATGCCCGGGGGGCGTTCAGATACGCAGTATTTT	CASMPGGRSDTQYF
11	TRBV20-1	TRBD1	-	TRBJ2-7	TGCAGTGCTAGAACGGGACAGGTTCCGTACTTC	CSARTGQVPYF
14	TRBV6-6	-	few	TRBJ1-6	TGTGCCAGCAGGGCCAGCGACGGAGCTTCACCCCTCCACTTT	CASRASDGASPLHF
13	TRBV27	-	once	TRBJ1-3	TGTGCCAGCGGGGGGGCGTCGAGAAACACCATATATTTT	CASGGASRNTIYF
14	TRBV2	-	-	TRBJ1-3	TGTGCCAGCAGTCAGACTTTAAGCGGAAACACCATATATTTT	CASSQTLSGNTIYF
20	TRBV28	TRBD1	-	TRBJ1-1	TGTGCCAGCAGTTTTGGGACAGGTCCATTGACGCGTCCGAGAAACACTGAAGCTTTCTTT	CASSFGTGPLTRPRNTEAFF